This T cell receptor beta chain was observed in a study of shared clonotypes between healthy human individuals. Genomic DNA of each subset was evenly split across several immunoSEQ plates. Repertoires were generated with immunoSEQ multiplex PCR, while TCRdb's copy carries only in-frame clones and drops some. The sample records some 2,400,000 clones, around 95% being singletons. The CDR3 is 13 residues long. The V and J ends lost 5 bases and 8 bases, in that order; junction bases with no gene match: 7. Germline assignment: CDR1 SNHLY and CDR2 FYNNEI. This TCR was sampled from a man between 18 and 29 years old in good health. The rearrangement links TRBV2 to TRBJ1-2; 8 positions match TRBD1. Material for sequencing was naive CD4+ T cells sorted from blood. Subset defined: CD45RA+ positively selected. The CDR3 region has the DNA TGTGCCAGCAGTTCGGAGGGGACAGGAGGCTACACCTTC. Its translation: CASSSEGTGGYTF.